The entry below describes one T cell receptor beta chain. This receptor's antigen is unknown. Base qualities are missing; no much larger clone stands one base away. These data come from a study of memory CD4+ T cells and cytomegalovirus serostatus (dated by TCRdb to between 2017 and 2020). Context from the whole study: The cohort comprised 33 healthy Belgian adults, 9 CMV seropositive and around 24 CMV seronegative. CD4+ memory TCRbeta repertoires of a Belgian cohort with known cytomegalovirus serostatus were sequenced in order to replicate a published TCR-based CMV serostatus classifier.

The CDR3 spans 15 residues, from the cysteine through the phenylalanine. The kept DNA is CDR3 alone, 45 bases in frame from the first base. According to the germline V gene, CDR1 reads SGDLS and CDR2 reads YYNGEE. V lost 0 bases and J lost 3 bases; the stretch between them is 9 bases long. General study outcomes and caveats: The results were interpreted as suggesting that the CMV-associated TCR signature is mostly present in the CD4+ memory repertoire. CMV serostatus prediction reached a median bootstrapped AUC of 0.95 with the original framework and approximately 0.92 with a US-trained random forest. Among the roughly 160 previously reported CMV-associated TCRbeta sequences, 60 to 70 showed up in the CD4+ memory repertoires, with each one found in between one and five individuals. Only CD4+CD45RO+ memory cells were sequenced, in contrast to the original study, which included naive and memory CD4+ and CD8+ populations. A median bootstrapped AUC of almost 0.96 with a 95% CI of 0.76-1.00 was achieved on the Belgian cohort by the original-framework classifier.

Single viable CD3+CD4+CD8-CD45RO+ cells were sorted as memory CD4+ T cells on a FACSAria II. CMV serostatus was determined using a Roche Elecsys assay that detects serum IgG against CMV pp150, pp28, p38 and p52. After thawing, total CD4+ T cells were enriched by positive selection with CD4 magnetic microbeads. The samples came from a different study that was designed specifically to examine the CD4+ T cell memory repertoire. Peripheral blood mononuclear cells were isolated and cryopreserved following standard operating procedures; serum was stored at -80 °C. The staining used CD3-PerCP (BW264/56), CD4-APC (RPA-T4), CD45RO-PE (UCHT1) and CD8-Pacific Orange (3B5) antibodies, and Sytox blue was used to exclude non-viable cells. The Quick-DNA Microprep Kit was used to extract genomic DNA from the sorted cells. TCRbeta DNA was amplified with the immunoSEQ hsTCRbeta kit following the manufacturer's protocol. An Illumina MiSeq instrument was used to sequence the TCRbeta libraries. Concerning the study's data processing: Removing out-of-frame sequences left 2,204,828 distinct TCRbeta sequences, an average of roughly 63,000 per individual. Each individual was scored using the number of 160 or so previously reported CMV-associated TCRbeta sequences that the individual carried and the total number of productive distinct TCRbeta sequences. A beta-binomial model was reimplemented in Python, and scikit-learn random forests with default parameters were trained on US cohort data. On the Belgian cohort, classifier performance was reported as the median AUC, along with percentile confidence intervals, across 10,000 bootstrap iterations. The immuneACCESS repertoire file appears here via TCRdb, limited to in-frame rearrangements. These files lack a portion of the clones; in checked studies, under half of the deficit traces to unresolved V genes, and the cause of the others is not known. V, J and clone size derive from that table, while D and trimming were established from the DNA sequence. In this sample the table shows some 48,000 clones, over 75% of which occur a single time. About 0.73% of the sample goes to the ten largest clones.

This receptor was identified in an adult in good health and CMV-seronegative. Sequencing input: memory CD4+ T cells from blood. The rearranged chain carries TRBV9 and TRBJ1-4, with no D gene named confidently. The CDR3 corresponds to CASSVGGVANEKLFF. The DNA is as follows: TGTGCCAGCAGCGTAGGGGGTGTAGCTAATGAAAAACTGTTTTTT.